This TCR beta chain stems from a study of OX40 agonist ivuxolimab in advanced cancers. Study as a whole: Age averaged around 60 years (range roughly 20 to 90), and 82.7% were male.

Clones were read by immunoSEQ multiplex PCR, and TCRdb kept only the in-frame ones, dropping some. Among approximately 82,000 clones listed, more than 80% were seen once. The CDR3 covers 17 residues. The V gene's germline CDR1 is SGHDT and CDR2 YYEEEE. Trimming cost V 2 bases and J 4 bases; bases outside gene matches: 7. With autoimmune disease history or systemic immunosuppression, patients were excluded. Patients had blood sampled at baseline and again on cycle 4 day 1 and cycle 7 day 1. The sequence was collected from an adult with an advanced solid tumor such as melanoma, head and neck, liver or kidney cancer. The specimen was CD4+ or CD8+ T cells sorted from blood, collected in a trial of the OX40 agonist ivuxolimab. This chain uses TRBV5-6 with TRBJ2-2; 11 nucleotides agree with TRBD2. The CDR3 DNA reads as TGTGCCAGCAGCTTTAGCGGGGGGGGCCGGGTCACCGGGGAGCTGTTTTTT. Translating it yields CASSFSGGGRVTGELFF.